This T cell receptor beta chain emerged from a study of spatial heterogeneity in lung cancer. Study overall: The study consistently detected more beta-chain than alpha-chain sequences. Findings and limits, study-wide: There were more appearances of ubiquitous expanded tumor TCRs in blood at resection than at follow-up.

As to time point: blood at routine non-recurrence follow-up after resection. Whole RNA, isolated from tumor, nontumor lung or frozen PBMC, was sequenced without prior sorting. TCRdb fed the 5' RACE reads into MiXCR, producing one record per CDR3 protein. Altogether roughly 120,000 distinct CDR3 sequences are present, 12% being singletons, with the ten largest covering 15% to 20%. This clonotype was seen ten or more times. Its antigen is undetermined. There are 12 residues in the CDR3. The sample was PBMCs, taken at follow-up. The chain combines TRBV21-1 with TRBJ2-1. TRBV21-1 is a pseudogene segment. This receptor was identified in a male donor with early-stage non-small cell lung cancer. CDR3 in DNA: TGTGCCAGCAGCTTCTCGGACAATGAGCAGTTCTTC. Protein: CASSFSDNEQFF.